The 10 T cell receptor beta chains below were found in one sample sequenced in a study of blood T cell repertoires in COVID-19. Produced via immunoSEQ multiplex PCR; TCRdb's table is partial and in-frame only. The sample carries about 280,000 clones, over 85% recorded once. The sample consisted of peripheral blood. Receptor source: a young woman with COVID-19, enrolled during active disease.

V and J are TRBV10-3 and TRBJ2-3; 12 bases match TRBD1. J was trimmed by 2 bases and V by 6 bases; bases with no gene match: 12. This CDR3 comprises 18 residues. Germline V gives CDR1 ENHRY, CDR2 SYGVKD. The DNA of the CDR3 is TGTGCCATCAGCCCGGGGACAGGGGGCGAGGGTATCACAGATACGCAGTATTTT. Translation: CAISPGTGGEGITDTQYF.

V usage is TRBV14 and J usage is TRBJ1-2; D is possibly TRBD1 (5 bases). The CDR3 is 13 residues long. Trimming left V 8 bases short and J 8 bases short, with 18 bases between. Germline V CDR1 and CDR2: SGHDN, FVKESK. The CDR3 DNA sequence: TGTGCCAGCCTAAAGAGCGGAGGGGCCGGCTACACCTTC. The encoded protein is CASLKSGGAGYTF.

DNA of the CDR3: TGTGCCAGCTCGTCGGGGTCAGATACGCAGTATTTT. Its translation: CASSSGSDTQYF. The chain has TRBV18 and TRBJ2-3, with D perhaps TRBD2 (5 bases). The CDR3 runs to 12 residues. Trimming took off 6 bases at V and 4 bases at J, with 8 bases between the two ends. Germline V CDR1 and CDR2: KGHSH, LQKENI.

The CDR3 region is CASTGVNEQFF. The CDR3 coding sequence is TGTGCCAGTACCGGGGTCAATGAGCAGTTCTTC. This chain connects TRBV19 to TRBJ2-1; D possibly corresponds to TRBD2 (5 bases). The CDR3 has 11 amino acids. Germline CDR1 LNHDA, CDR2 SQIVND (reference sequence). V was shortened by 7 bases and J by 6 bases, with 7 bases between the two germline ends.

This clone occurred once. The chain joins TRBV12-3 or TRBV12-4 to TRBJ2-3; 8 bases align to TRBD2. Trimming at V came to 3 bases and at J to 11 bases, leaving 7 bases not matched to a gene. CDR3 length: 13 amino acids. Here the CDR3 reads CASSFLTSGLQYF. DNA of the CDR3: TGTGCCAGCAGTTTTCTAACTAGCGGACTGCAGTATTTT.

The chain has TRBV15 and TRBJ2-7, with no clear D. Germline CDR1 and CDR2: LNHNV and YYDKDF (reference sequence). This CDR3 has 14 amino acids. V was shortened by 1 base and J by 4 bases, with 11 bases between the two germline ends. This CDR3 is CATSRAAVPYEQYF. The CDR3 DNA reads as TGTGCCACCAGCAGAGCTGCAGTACCGTACGAGCAGTACTTC.

This clone was counted once. This chain uses TRBV7-9 with TRBJ1-2; D is undetermined. CDR1 and CDR2 (germline): SEHNR, FQNEAQ (reference sequence). V dropped 5 bases and J dropped 6 bases, with 16 bases sitting between them. This CDR3 contains 14 residues. The CDR3 coding sequence is TGTGCCAGCAGCCTGGGTATCAGGCGAGATGGCTACACCTTC. Its protein product is CASSLGIRRDGYTF.

The rearrangement uses TRBV19 and TRBJ2-7, with D possibly TRBD1 on 6 matching bases. Germline lookup yields CDR1 LNHDA and CDR2 SQIVND (reference sequence). V was pared by 2 bases and J by 2 bases, with 19 bases between. The CDR3 loop spans 17 amino acids. The CDR3, as DNA: TGTGCCAGTAGTATACGAATGGGGACATTCAGCCCCTACGAGCAGTACTTC. This translates into CASSIRMGTFSPYEQYF.

V gene TRBV7-9 combines with J gene TRBJ2-1, with 8 positions matching TRBD2. The CDR3 is 15 residues long. CDR1 SEHNR and CDR2 FQNEAQ come from the germline V gene (reference sequence). V shed 2 bases and J 4 bases; nucleotides not matched to a gene: 4. CDR3 DNA sequence: TGTGCCAGCAGCTTATTGCGGGGGGCATACAATGAGCAGTTCTTC. Translation gives CASSLLRGAYNEQFF.

This chain uses TRBV6-5 with TRBJ2-3; D unresolved. The germline CDR1 and CDR2 sequences are MNHEY and SVGAGI. The CDR3 length is 16 residues. V gave up 2 bases and J gave up 0 bases, with 12 bases separating them. CDR3 nucleotides: TGTGCCAGCAGTTACACCCACCGAACAAGCACAGATACGCAGTATTTT. This sequence encodes CASSYTHRTSTDTQYF.